Below are 3 T cell receptor beta chains sequenced from a single sample in a study of T cell changes during pregnancy in multiple sclerosis. Method: immunoSEQ multiplex PCR; TCRdb's copy keeps in-frame clones and lacks some. Here the sample spans tens of thousands of clones, roughly 87% being singletons. Sequenced here: CD8+ T cells from peripheral blood mononuclear cells, sampled in the second trimester of pregnancy. The receptors shown here come from a female donor with multiple sclerosis, enrolled in a pregnancy study.

The chain carries TRBV5-6 and TRBJ2-5, with 7 bases matching TRBD1. The CDR3 totals 13 residues. The J segment lost 4 bases and the V segment lost 5 bases, leaving 5 bases of the junction unmatched. Looked up from germline, CDR1 is SGHDT and CDR2 is YYEEEE. The CDR3 sequence is CASRPTGVETQYF. CDR3 DNA sequence: TGTGCCAGCAGACCTACAGGGGTAGAGACCCAGTACTTC.

This clone was detected a few times. The chain couples TRBV30 to TRBJ2-1, with 10 bases matching TRBD2. V was clipped by 1 base and J by 9 bases; unmatched bases: 18. The CDR3 is made up of 18 amino acids. The germline V gene has CDR1 GTSNPN and CDR2 SVGIG (reference sequence). The chain's CDR3 is CAWSGDSLAGVRMGEQFF. As DNA, the CDR3 is TGTGCCTGGAGTGGGGACAGCCTAGCGGGAGTTAGGATGGGTGAGCAGTTCTTC.

The chain joins TRBV6-6 to TRBJ2-1; possibly TRBD2 for D (6 bases). Trimming took off 2 bases at V and 4 bases at J, with 12 bases between the two ends. The germline CDR1 and CDR2 sequences are MNHNY and SVGAGI (reference sequence). This CDR3 spans 15 amino acids. CDR3 residues: CASSYAGTRYNEQFF. DNA of the CDR3: TGTGCCAGCAGTTACGCGGGGACGCGATACAATGAGCAGTTCTTC.